This T cell receptor (beta chain) was recorded in a study of T cell responses to AZD1222 COVID-19 vaccine. The repertoire was sequenced with immunoSEQ multiplex PCR; TCRdb's copy has only in-frame clones and lacks some. Of some 190,000 clones listed, around nine tenths were seen once; the top ten hold roughly 2%. Germline V gives CDR1 MNHEY, CDR2 SVGAGI. V shed 4 bases and J 8 bases; nucleotides not matched to a gene: 8. The CDR3 length is 14 residues. The input for sequencing was peripheral blood, taken 28 days after the second AZD1222 dose. The TCR was taken from an adult who received the AZD1222 COVID-19 vaccine. The rearrangement joins TRBV6-5 to TRBJ1-2, with 9 bases lining up with TRBD1. The chain's CDR3 is CASSWQTGTGGYTF. Written as DNA, the CDR3 is TGTGCCAGCAGTTGGCAGACAGGGACAGGGGGCTACACCTTC.